This entry lists 32 T cell receptor beta chains sequenced from one sample in a study of T cells in women clearing cervical HPV infection. TCRdb keeps only in-frame clones here, not all; method: immunoSEQ multiplex PCR. Its table records about 39,000 clones. What was sequenced was blood buffy coat. Source of these receptors: a woman aged 18-70 years with a cervical HPV16 infection that either progressed to CIN3+ or cleared (not recorded which).

With respect to this clone: The read comes to an end 3 residues before the CDR3 does, leaving the germline J gene to fill in the end. The V gene is TRBV6-4, the J gene TRBJ2-1, with 8 nucleotides matching TRBD2. The ends lost 4 bases at V and 4 bases at J; junction bases unmatched: 6. Germline CDR1 is MRHNA and CDR2 is SNTAGT. The CDR3 has 15 residues. CDR3 region: CASSVAAGEYNEQFF. The sequenced part of the CDR3 DNA is TGTGCCAGCAGTGTGGCAGCGGGGGAATACAATGAG.

Regarding this clone: The read is 3 residues too short to cover the CDR3 end, so that end is filled in from the germline J gene. The chain is built from TRBV5-1 and TRBJ2-7; a possible D gene is TRBD1 (6 bases). Between the trimmed V and J ends, which lost 1 base and 0 bases, there was a span of 11 bases. This CDR3 has 15 residues. Looked up from germline, CDR1 is SGHRS and CDR2 is YFSETQ. The CDR3 is CASSLSTGNSYEQYF. The sequenced part of the CDR3 DNA is TGCGCCAGCAGCTTGTCCACAGGGAACTCCTACGAG.

A remark on this clone: The read comes to an end 3 residues before the CDR3 does, leaving the germline J gene to fill in the end. This chain links TRBV7-9 with TRBJ2-1; weak D call: TRBD2 (6 bases). Per germline, CDR1 SEHNR and CDR2 FQNEAQ (reference sequence). The CDR3 length is 15 residues. The V end was cut by 3 bases, the J end by 4 bases, with 13 bases between. Incomplete CDR3 DNA: TGTGCCAGCAGCTTTTCCGGGACTTCATACAATGAG. This codes for CASSFSGTSYNE. The entire CDR3 sequence reads CASSFSGTSYNEQFF.

To note about this clone: The read comes to an end 3 residues before the CDR3 does, leaving the germline J gene to fill in the end. The chain joins TRBV20-1 to TRBJ2-5; 7 positions agree with TRBD2. The CDR3 is 13 amino acids. The V segment lost 2 bases and the J segment 5 bases; nucleotides outside the gene matches: 5. Per the germline V gene, CDR1 is DFQATT and CDR2 is SNEGSKA (reference sequence). CDR3 in amino acids: CSARLAGEETQYF. Incomplete CDR3 DNA: TGCAGTGCTAGATTGGCGGGGGAGGAGACC.

For this clone: The read falls 3 residues short of the CDR3 end, and the missing part is taken from the germline J gene. The chain carries TRBV27 and TRBJ2-7; TRBD2 might be the D (5 bases). The V and J ends lost 5 bases and 3 bases respectively, with 11 bases between them. The CDR3 is 13 amino acids. From germline, CDR1 is MNHEY and CDR2 SMNVEV (reference sequence). The CDR3 loop reads CASSLAPYYEQYF. The sequenced part of the CDR3 DNA is TGTGCCAGCAGTCTAGCCCCCTACTACGAG.

Of note for this clone: From the germline J gene comes the end of the CDR3, since the read stops 3 residues before it. The chain joins TRBV6-1 to TRBJ1-3, with D perhaps matching TRBD1 (6 bases). This CDR3 region has 13 residues. The V and J ends lost 2 bases and 7 bases respectively, with 9 bases between them. CDR1 MNHNS and CDR2 SASEGT come from the germline V gene. CDR3 sequence reads: CASSERQGNTIYF. CDR3 DNA (partial): TGTGCCAGCAGTGAACGTCAGGGGAACACC.

Remarks on this clone: The read stops 3 residues short of the end of the CDR3; the missing end is completed from the germline J gene. The gene calls are TRBV11-2 and TRBJ1-2; the D gene is possibly TRBD1 (5 bases). V gave up 3 bases and J gave up 3 bases, with 8 bases separating them. Germline V CDR1 and CDR2: SGHAT, FQNNGV. This CDR3 is 13 amino acids long. CDR3 bases read: TGTGCCAGCAGCTTGCAGGGAGACTATGGC. Its translation is CASSLQGDYG. The whole CDR3 reads CASSLQGDYGYTF.

Details on this clone: The read ends 3 residues shy of where the CDR3 ends; the end is completed using the germline J gene. The V gene is TRBV20-1, the J gene TRBJ1-5, with 7 bases lining up with TRBD1. The CDR3 totals 13 residues. Unmatched junction bases numbered 3, after V lost 6 bases and J lost 1 base. Germline CDR1 is DFQATT and CDR2 is SNEGSKA (reference sequence). The covered CDR3 bases are TGCAGTGCCGGACAGGCGAGCAATCAGCCC. Translation gives CSAGQASNQP. The full CDR3 sequence reads CSAGQASNQPQHF.

Frequency places this clone as medium-sized. The CDR3 is CSAEQQGSHNEQFF. The sequenced part of the CDR3 DNA is TGCAGTGCGGAGCAACAGGGTTCCCACAATGAG. V and J are TRBV20-1 and TRBJ2-1; possibly TRBD1 for D (6 bases). The missing CDR3 end, 3 residues past where the read stops, is filled in from the germline J gene. CDR3 length: 14 residues. V was clipped by 6 bases and J by 5 bases, with 17 bases between them. In germline, CDR1 is DFQATT, CDR2 SNEGSKA (reference sequence).

A note on this clone: The CDR3 end lies 3 residues beyond the end of the read and is filled in from the germline J gene. The chain combines TRBV10-1 with TRBJ2-7; tentative D call: TRBD1 (5 bases). Trimming removed 5 bases at V and 2 bases at J, with 7 bases between. This CDR3 is 12 amino acids long. Germline V lookup: CDR1 WNHNN, CDR2 SYGVQD (reference sequence). CDR3 sequence reads: CASSTDTYEQYF. The covered CDR3 bases are TGCGCCAGCAGTACGGACACCTACGAG.

Notes on this clone: The observed sequence ends 3 residues before the CDR3 terminus, with the missing tail filled in from the germline J gene. The rearrangement links TRBV5-5 to TRBJ2-3, with D possibly TRBD2 on 6 matching bases. The germline V and J ends were trimmed by 5 bases and 0 bases, with 13 bases remaining between them. Germline-derived CDR1 and CDR2 are SGHKS and YYEKEE (reference sequence). This CDR3 has 15 amino acids. CDR3 sequence reads: CASRQTGTSTDTQYF. CDR3 bases read: TGTGCCAGCAGACAGACCGGGACTAGCACAGATACG.

Regarding this clone: The read stops 3 residues short of the end of the CDR3; the missing end is completed from the germline J gene. This sequence joins TRBV12-3 or TRBV12-4 and TRBJ2-7; TRBD1 matches at 8 bases. This CDR3 comprises 14 residues. V lost 8 bases, J lost 3 bases, and 9 bases stayed unmatched. CDR3 DNA (partial): TGTGCCAGCGGCCCAGGGGGCGCGCACTACGAG. It yields the protein CASGPGGAHYE. The entire CDR3 protein reads CASGPGGAHYEQYF.

A word on this clone: The read comes to an end 3 residues before the CDR3 does, leaving the germline J gene to fill in the end. J is TRBJ1-2 and V is TRBV7-3; D remains unclear. CDR1 and CDR2 from the germline V gene are SGHTA and FQGTGA. The CDR3 consists of 15 residues. V gave up 2 bases and J gave up 4 bases, with 14 bases separating them. The sequenced part of the CDR3 DNA is TGTGCCAGCAGCTTAGGTCCGGGTCTTGGCTATGGC. Protein product: CASSLGPGLGYG. In full, the CDR3 is CASSLGPGLGYGYTF.

On this clone itself: Read coverage stops 3 residues before the CDR3 terminus; the germline J gene supplies the remainder. The chain couples TRBV18 to TRBJ2-5, with D possibly matching TRBD1 (6 bases). Germline V gene lookup returns CDR1 KGHSH and CDR2 LQKENI. This CDR3 comprises 13 residues. V gave up 7 bases and J gave up 4 bases, with 13 bases separating them. CDR3 region: CASYGQLRETQYF. The sequenced CDR3 bases are TGTGCCAGCTACGGACAGCTCCGAGAGACC.

With respect to this clone: The CDR3 end is not reached by the read, which stops 3 residues before it; the germline J gene fills it in. The rearrangement uses TRBV30 and TRBJ1-2; no reliable D call. Germline loops: CDR1 GTSNPN, CDR2 SVGIG (reference sequence). The CDR3 spans 11 residues. The CDR3 sequence: CAWSSGRGYTF. The part of the CDR3 DNA that was read is TGTGCCTGGAGTTCAGGCCGGGGC.

On this clone itself: The DNA ends 3 residues before the CDR3 does, and the rest of the CDR3 is filled in from the germline J gene. The chain combines TRBV18 with TRBJ1-2, with 12 bases fitting TRBD1. This CDR3 region has 14 residues. The junction had 6 bases not matched to a gene; V was cut back by 6 bases and J by 7 bases. The V gene's germline CDR1 is KGHSH and CDR2 LQKENI. The CDR3 spells CASSTGQGARGYTF. The CDR3 DNA, read in part, is TGTGCCAGCTCGACGGGACAGGGGGCGCGTGGC.

Points on this clone: Read coverage stops 3 residues before the CDR3 terminus; the germline J gene supplies the remainder. The chain combines TRBV20-1 with TRBJ2-7; 9 nucleotides line up with TRBD1. CDR3 length equals 13 residues. The J segment lost 3 bases and the V segment lost 4 bases, leaving 4 bases of the junction unmatched. From germline, CDR1 is DFQATT and CDR2 SNEGSKA (reference sequence). CDR3 bases read: TGCAGTGCTACGGGACAGGGTCTCTACGAG. This encodes CSATGQGLYE. The full-length CDR3 reads as CSATGQGLYEQYF.

Turning to this clone: The read is 3 residues too short to cover the CDR3 end, so that end is filled in from the germline J gene. The rearrangement uses TRBV7-6 and TRBJ1-3; no reliable D call. The CDR3 sequence is 16 residues long. Trimming cost V 1 base and J 3 bases, with 13 bases left between them. Germline values: CDR1 SGHVS, CDR2 FNYEAQ. The CDR3 here is CASSLVAPGFGNTIYF. The DNA read from the CDR3 is TGTGCCAGCAGCTTAGTCGCGCCGGGTTTTGGAAACACC. Together with reference TRBV7-6 and TRBJ1-3, the CDR3 gives the full variable domain: GAGVSQSPRYKVTKRGQDVALRCDPISGHVSLYWYRQALGQGPEFLTYFNYEAQQDKSGLPNDRFSAERPEGSISTLTIQRTEQRDSAMYRCASSLVAPGFGNTIYFGEGSWLTVV.

About this clone itself: The sequence runs out 3 residues before the end of the CDR3; the remainder is reconstructed from the germline J gene. This rearrangement joins TRBV2 to TRBJ2-5; no firm D call. Germline V lookup: CDR1 SNHLY, CDR2 FYNNEI. This CDR3 has 14 residues. The ends were cut back, 3 bases at V and 5 bases at J, with 13 bases in the middle. The CDR3 is CASSEGRSLETQYF. The sequenced CDR3 bases are TGTGCCAGCAGTGAGGGCAGGTCCCTTGAGACC.

Comments on this clone: The read falls 3 residues short of the CDR3 end, and the missing part is taken from the germline J gene. This rearrangement joins TRBV19 to TRBJ1-1; D unresolved. The CDR3 contains 12 residues. From germline, CDR1 is LNHDA and CDR2 SQIVND (reference sequence). V lost 5 bases and J 7 bases, leaving 11 bases between the germline ends. CDR3 DNA (partial): TGTGCCAGTAGTCTTAGTCTAGGTGAA. Translating gives CASSLSLGE. The entire CDR3 protein is CASSLSLGEAFF.

Regarding this clone: Read data end 3 residues before the CDR3 end; the end is taken from the germline J gene. V gene TRBV6-1 combines with J gene TRBJ2-7; 9 positions match TRBD1. Germline lookup yields CDR1 MNHNS and CDR2 SASEGT. J gave up 3 bases and V 2 bases, and 2 bases lay outside the gene matches. CDR3 length equals 14 residues. CDR3 sequence reads: CASSERGQGYEQYF. The CDR3 bases that were read are TGTGCCAGCAGTGAAAGGGGACAGGGCTACGAG.

About this clone: Read coverage stops 3 residues before the CDR3 terminus; the germline J gene supplies the remainder. The V gene is TRBV12-3 or TRBV12-4, the J gene TRBJ2-7; 7 nucleotides line up with TRBD1. V dropped 4 bases and J dropped 2; count of bases not matched to a gene: 5. This CDR3 is built from 14 residues. CDR3 residues: CASSYGGQTYEQYF. The part of the CDR3 DNA that was read is TGTGCCAGCAGTTATGGGGGACAGACCTACGAG.

On this clone: The read is 3 residues too short to cover the CDR3 end, so that end is filled in from the germline J gene. This chain links TRBV19 with TRBJ2-3; D not certain. CDR1 and CDR2 (germline): LNHDA, SQIVND (reference sequence). The length of the CDR3 is 12 residues. V was trimmed by 5 bases and J by 4 bases, leaving 7 bases between them. The sequenced part of the CDR3 DNA is TGTGCCAGTAGTCCCCAGTCAGATACG. Its translation is CASSPQSDT. The whole CDR3 reads CASSPQSDTQYF. Looking up the rest from reference TRBV19 and TRBJ2-3 gives the full variable domain: DGGITQSPKYLFRKEGQNVTLSCEQNLNHDAMYWYRQDPGQGLRLIYYSQIVNDFQKGDIAEGYSVSREKKESFPLTVTSAQKNPTAFYLCASSPQSDTQYFGPGTRLTVL.

For this clone: The read ends 3 residues shy of where the CDR3 ends; the end is completed using the germline J gene. The chain carries TRBV19 and TRBJ1-2; a weak D match, TRBD1 (5 bases). The CDR3 loop spans 14 amino acids. Trimming left V 8 bases short and J 1 base short, with 14 bases between. Germline loops: CDR1 LNHDA, CDR2 SQIVND (reference sequence). The part of the CDR3 DNA that was read is TGTGCCAGTGGGTCGGGGGTCCTTAACTATGGC. It specifies CASGSGVLNYG. The complete CDR3 protein is CASGSGVLNYGYTF. The full variable domain, its missing parts supplied by reference TRBV19 and TRBJ1-2, is DGGITQSPKYLFRKEGQNVTLSCEQNLNHDAMYWYRQDPGQGLRLIYYSQIVNDFQKGDIAEGYSVSREKKESFPLTVTSAQKNPTAFYLCASGSGVLNYGYTFGSGTRLTVV.

Details on this clone: From the germline J gene comes the end of the CDR3, since the read stops 3 residues before it. The V gene is TRBV20-1, the J gene TRBJ1-1; tentatively, D is TRBD1 (6 bases). Germline V gene lookup returns CDR1 DFQATT and CDR2 SNEGSKA (reference sequence). The V end was cut by 0 bases, the J end by 2 bases, with 10 bases between. The CDR3 runs to 14 residues. The sequenced part of the CDR3 DNA is TGCAGTGCTAGAGATCGAGGGGGAAACACTGAA. This gives the protein CSARDRGGNTE. From start to end, the CDR3 is CSARDRGGNTEAFF.

Note on this clone: The CDR3 goes on 3 residues after the read ends, and that part is filled in from the germline J gene. V is TRBV19 and J is TRBJ2-1, with 12 nucleotides matching TRBD2. Germline assignment: CDR1 LNHDA and CDR2 SQIVND (reference sequence). This CDR3 has 19 residues. J lost 4 bases, V lost 5 bases, and 15 bases had no gene match. Incomplete CDR3 DNA: TGTGCCAGTAGTTCGATCCTTTTTACTAGCGGGGGGCCGTACAATGAG. This gives the protein CASSSILFTSGGPYNE. The whole CDR3 region reads CASSSILFTSGGPYNEQFF.

Regarding this clone: The read finishes 3 residues shy of the CDR3 end, and the germline J gene is used to complete it. The J gene is TRBJ2-7, the V gene TRBV7-6; 8 nucleotides match TRBD2. The V gene's germline CDR1 is SGHVS and CDR2 FNYEAQ. V trimming: 4 bases; J trimming: 6 bases; junction bases outside the gene matches: 5. The CDR3 contains 13 residues. The chain's CDR3 is CASSSAGGLEQYF. Partial CDR3 DNA: TGTGCCAGCAGCTCGGCGGGGGGTCTCGAG.

Of note for this clone: The read terminates 3 residues before the CDR3 end, so the remaining end is supplied by the germline J gene. This sequence joins TRBV5-6 and TRBJ1-1; no firm D call. Trimming stripped 0 bases from V and 3 bases from J, with 12 bases between. From germline, CDR1 is SGHDT and CDR2 YYEEEE. CDR3 length: 15 amino acids. CDR3 bases read: TGTGCCAGCAGCTTGGCAAAGGTGGCATACACTGAA. Translating gives CASSLAKVAYTE. From start to end, the CDR3 is CASSLAKVAYTEAFF. Complete variable domain (other parts from reference TRBV5-6 and TRBJ1-1): DAGVTQSPTHLIKTRGQQVTLRCSPKSGHDTVSWYQQALGQGPQFIFQYYEEEERQRGNFPDRFSGHQFPNYSSELNVNALLLGDSALYLCASSLAKVAYTEAFFGQGTRLTVV.

Turning to this clone: The CDR3 end is not reached by the read, which stops 3 residues before it; the germline J gene fills it in. V and J are TRBV5-4 and TRBJ1-2; 7 nucleotides match TRBD1. Germline V CDR1 and CDR2: SGHNT, YYREEE (reference sequence). V gave up 3 bases and J gave up 4 bases; unmatched junction bases: 6. CDR3 length: 14 residues. CDR3 DNA (partial): TGTGCCAGCAGCTATGAGGCAGGGGGCTATGGC. Translation gives CASSYEAGGYG. The entire CDR3 reads CASSYEAGGYGYTF.

Note on this clone: Coverage ceases 3 residues before the CDR3 finishes, and the germline J gene fills in the end. The chain has TRBV30 and TRBJ1-1; D is perhaps TRBD1 (6 bases). Germline-derived CDR1 and CDR2 are GTSNPN and SVGIG (reference sequence). The CDR3 is made up of 11 amino acids. V lost 0 bases and J lost 7, with 6 bases in between. The DNA read from the CDR3 is TGTGCCTGGAGTGTAGGGGGTGAA. It translates to CAWSVGGE. The whole CDR3 protein is CAWSVGGEAFF.

CDR3 protein: CSARVLVSDTIYF. The CDR3 DNA, read in part, is TGCAGTGCTAGAGTTCTGGTTTCGGACACC. The chain combines TRBV20-1 with TRBJ1-3, with unresolved D. The CDR3 extends 3 residues past the end of the read, so its final part is completed from the germline J gene. Germline assignment: CDR1 DFQATT and CDR2 SNEGSKA (reference sequence). Trimming took off 1 base at V and 8 bases at J, with 12 bases between the two ends. This CDR3 spans 13 amino acids.

The CDR3 DNA, read in part, is TGCAGCGTGCGGGTGGTACAAGAGACC. Protein sequence: CSVRVVQET. The CDR3, in full, reads CSVRVVQETQYF. The chain uses TRBV29-1 and TRBJ2-5, with a weak D call TRBD2 (5 bases). The observed sequence ends 3 residues before the CDR3 terminus, with the missing tail filled in from the germline J gene. CDR3 size: 12 residues. Germline loops: CDR1 SQVTM, CDR2 ANQGSEA. V lost 6 bases and J lost 2, with 10 bases in between.